This is a list of T cell receptor beta chains from one sample in a study of neurological immune-mediated disorders. TCRdb re-called the 5' RACE reads with MiXCR, one entry per CDR3 protein. The repertoire has 40,000 to 45,000 distinct CDR3 sequences, under 6.5% of them found once; the top ten carry around 0.6%. Sequencing used CD4+ T cells from blood. Source of these receptors: a woman in her forties in good health. The conserved cysteine and the conserved F or W are not part of the CDR3 here. A D gene is named only where the DNA matches it firmly.

D gene	V gene	J gene	CDR3 protein
-	TRBV7-8	TRBJ1-1	ASSLAADLSTMNTEAF
TRBD2	TRBV5-1	TRBJ2-2	ASNIVAGGTGELF
-	TRBV7-2	TRBJ2-7	ASSRAPGYEQY
TRBD2	TRBV4-2	TRBJ2-5	ASSPSGRTNQETQY
-	TRBV20-1	TRBJ2-7	SARPPRPTEQY
TRBD2	TRBV7-8	TRBJ2-1	ASSLGDGGYNEQF
-	TRBV7-2	TRBJ1-4	ASSLARDNEKLF
-	TRBV3-1	TRBJ2-1	ASSQSGPSYNEQF
TRBD2	TRBV6-2/TRBV6-3	TRBJ2-1	ASIMAGTSNNEQF
TRBD2	TRBV20-1	TRBJ2-3	SARGLGTDTQY
-	TRBV6-7	TRBJ2-5	ASIHQNRDQETQY
-	TRBV5-1	TRBJ2-1	ATRRGESSYNEQF
TRBD1	TRBV25-1	TRBJ2-1	ASATMGQGIDEQF
TRBD1	TRBV6-5	TRBJ2-2	ASSYRGRRTGELF
TRBD1	TRBV20-1	TRBJ1-6	SARGSGQDNSPLH
-	TRBV19	TRBJ2-7	ASSIDRRGGEQY
-	TRBV11-2	TRBJ2-1	ASSVEDFDEQF
TRBD2	TRBV18	TRBJ2-1	ASSPRRREPDEQF
TRBD1	TRBV28	TRBJ1-1	ASSLRQGRPEAF
TRBD1	TRBV28	TRBJ2-7	ACRDSHYEQY
-	TRBV28	TRBJ1-2	ASSRVGGYT
-	TRBV15	TRBJ1-2	ATSPGAHYGYT
-	TRBV20-1	TRBJ2-1	SASRPGATYNEQF
-	TRBV12-3/TRBV12-4	TRBJ2-5	ASSRNEAAETQY
-	TRBV29-1	TRBJ2-7	SATGTAPYEQY
-	TRBV2	TRBJ2-7	ASSWGPGSYEQY
TRBD2	TRBV20-1	TRBJ2-3	SARGLAFTDTQY
TRBD2	TRBV5-1	TRBJ2-1	ASSLDPSGAGEQF
-	TRBV29-1	TRBJ1-1	SVEDSDTEAF
-	TRBV10-2	TRBJ2-1	ASSAESSYNEQF
-	TRBV28	TRBJ1-1	ASSFYREYGRANTEAF
-	TRBV30	TRBJ1-2	AAGGGYGYT
-	TRBV7-9	TRBJ2-3	ASSLVRQTTDTQY
-	TRBV5-5	TRBJ1-4	ASSLQGSATNEKLF
-	TRBV24-1	TRBJ2-1	ATSDTSVAINEQF
-	TRBV6-6	TRBJ2-1	ASSYPWSTGNEQF
TRBD2	TRBV11-2	TRBJ2-1	ASSLASGAYNEQF
-	TRBV20-1	TRBJ2-3	SASGRDTDTQY
-	TRBV20-1	TRBJ2-3	SALDSRFSDTQY
TRBD2	TRBV20-1	TRBJ2-3	SARDPWAGGQDTQY
-	TRBV27	TRBJ2-5	AGQASRTQETQY
TRBD1	TRBV20-1	TRBJ1-2	SARGADRVYGYT
TRBD2	TRBV28	TRBJ2-7	ASSGVAGGRWYEQY
TRBD2	TRBV6-6	TRBJ2-3	ASSYPPGRAGVTDTQY
TRBD1	TRBV6-5	TRBJ2-7	ASRLGQGAYEQY
TRBD2	TRBV28	TRBJ2-1	ASSLDNSGRSNEQF
-	TRBV28	TRBJ2-3	ASSSENTQY
-	TRBV12-3/TRBV12-4	TRBJ2-1	ASSNSGDGGVEQF
TRBD1	TRBV27	TRBJ2-7	ASSFAGQGSYEQY
-	TRBV4-3	TRBJ2-7	ASSQGTATYTYEQY
-	TRBV24-1	TRBJ2-1	ATSPLGSEQF
-	TRBV5-5	TRBJ2-5	ASSLAGSKETQY
TRBD2	TRBV14	TRBJ2-1	ASSQLSGSRGEQF
-	TRBV6-5	TRBJ2-6	ASNPTGTGANVLT
TRBD1	TRBV10-3	TRBJ2-3	AISDLSRGLPTDTQY
TRBD1	TRBV7-2	TRBJ1-3	ASSRRDSSGNTIY
TRBD2	TRBV7-9	TRBJ2-7	ASSQGLAGYYEQY